A selection of T cell receptor beta chains follows, all from one sample in a study of brain metastases from non-small cell lung cancer. The table came from immunoSEQ multiplex PCR; TCRdb's copy has only in-frame clones and leaves some out. This sample has about 8,000 clones; just under 85% occur once, and the top ten carry 4.1%. Material for sequencing was primary lung tumor tissue. Source of these receptors: a donor at least 40 years old with non-small cell lung cancer. Both conserved end residues are part of each CDR3. Fields, in order: CDR3 protein, CDR3 DNA, J gene, V gene, D gene, clone size. D genes are given only for firm matches. Size values are once, few and many counts, or a class for expanded clones, and some rows have none.

CASSLADGDGYTF,TGTGCCAGCAGCTTAGCTGACGGAGATGGCTACACCTTC,TRBJ1-2,TRBV7-2,NA,NA
CASRGQLDTQYF,TGTGCCAGCAGGGGACAGTTAGATACGCAGTATTTT,TRBJ2-3,TRBV12-3/TRBV12-4,TRBD1,NA
CASSGPPGERYQETQYF,TGTGCCAGCAGTGGGCCCCCAGGGGAACGGTACCAAGAGACCCAGTACTTC,TRBJ2-5,TRBV2,NA,NA
CASSFQTNYGYTF,TGTGCCAGCAGTTTCCAGACTAACTATGGCTACACCTTC,TRBJ1-2,TRBV12-3/TRBV12-4,NA,NA
CASSVFMEGGKLFF,TGTGCCAGCAGTGTTTTTATGGAGGGTGGGAAACTGTTTTTT,TRBJ1-4,TRBV7-2,NA,NA
CASSPFGLFTDTQYF,TGTGCCAGCAGCCCGTTTGGGCTTTTCACAGATACGCAGTATTTT,TRBJ2-3,TRBV13,NA,NA
CASSAYSGQINTEAFF,TGTGCCAGCAGTGCCTACTCCGGGCAGATCAACACTGAAGCTTTCTTT,TRBJ1-1,TRBV9,NA,NA
CASSMGLRLGFGNQPQHF,TGTGCCAGTAGTATGGGACTGAGGTTGGGATTTGGCAATCAGCCCCAGCATTTT,TRBJ1-5,TRBV19,NA,NA
CASSLGGQFNQPQHF,TGTGCCAGCAGCTTAGGAGGTCAGTTCAATCAGCCCCAGCATTTT,TRBJ1-5,TRBV7-2,NA,NA
CAISEAGESPRGEKLFF,TGTGCCATCAGTGAGGCAGGGGAGAGCCCTCGAGGTGAAAAACTGTTTTTT,TRBJ1-4,TRBV10-3,NA,once
CASNTVEKLFF,TGTGCCAGCAATACGGTCGAAAAACTGTTTTTT,TRBJ1-4,TRBV2,NA,NA
CASSDRETDTQYF,TGTGCCAGCAGTGACAGGGAAACAGATACGCAGTATTTT,TRBJ2-3,TRBV6-4,NA,NA
CASRPGPEGTEAFF,TGTGCCAGCAGACCGGGCCCTGAAGGCACTGAAGCTTTCTTT,TRBJ1-1,TRBV7-3,NA,NA
CASSLGQGYRQPQHF,TGTGCCAGCAGTTTAGGACAGGGATATAGGCAGCCCCAGCATTTT,TRBJ1-5,TRBV28,TRBD1,few
CSVGTGTGLLTQYF,TGCAGCGTCGGAACCGGGACAGGGCTACTTACGCAGTATTTT,TRBJ2-3,TRBV29-1,TRBD1,once
CASSPQSGGAESPLHF,TGTGCCAGCTCACCACAATCGGGGGGCGCGGAATCACCCCTCCACTTT,TRBJ1-6,TRBV18,NA,NA
CASSSTSGGSTDTQYF,TGTGCCAGTAGTAGCACAAGCGGGGGAAGCACAGATACGCAGTATTTT,TRBJ2-3,TRBV19,TRBD2,NA
CASSNDIWDEAFF,TGTGCCAGCAGCAATGACATCTGGGATGAAGCTTTCTTT,TRBJ1-1,TRBV5-4,NA,NA
CASSPGGGGNQPQHF,TGTGCCAGCTCGCCGGGAGGCGGGGGTAATCAGCCCCAGCATTTT,TRBJ1-5,TRBV18,NA,NA
CASSYRERTGNEQFF,TGTGCCAGTAGCTACAGGGAACGTACGGGCAATGAGCAGTTCTTC,TRBJ2-1,TRBV19,NA,few
CASSPTVYEQYF,TGTGCCAGCAGCCCTACAGTCTACGAGCAGTACTTC,TRBJ2-7,TRBV7-8,NA,NA
CASSLGGLGTQYF,TGTGCCAGCAGTTTAGGGGGGCTCGGGACCCAGTACTTC,TRBJ2-5,TRBV28,NA,NA
CASSADRANTEAFF,TGTGCCAGCAGCGCGGACAGGGCGAACACTGAAGCTTTCTTT,TRBJ1-1,TRBV7-2,TRBD1,NA
CASIGTSGEQYF,TGTGCCAGCATCGGGACATCAGGGGAGCAGTACTTC,TRBJ2-7,TRBV28,NA,NA
CASSITSQGAGEQFF,TGTGCCAGCAGTATAACGTCACAGGGGGCAGGGGAGCAGTTCTTC,TRBJ2-1,TRBV2,TRBD1,NA
CSVFKARTEAFF,TGCAGCGTCTTCAAGGCCCGCACTGAAGCTTTCTTT,TRBJ1-1,TRBV29-1,NA,NA
CASSYGDNYGYTF,TGTGCCAGTAGTTACGGGGACAACTATGGCTACACCTTC,TRBJ1-2,TRBV19,NA,NA
CASSRRVTGNEKLFF,TGCGCCAGCAGCCGGCGGGTGACAGGGAATGAAAAACTGTTTTTT,TRBJ1-4,TRBV4-3,TRBD1,NA
CASSWDRGHNEQFF,TGTGCCAGCAGCTGGGACAGGGGGCACAATGAGCAGTTCTTC,TRBJ2-1,TRBV5-4,TRBD1,NA
CASSSYSNYGYTF,TGTGCCAGCAGCTCGTACTCTAACTATGGCTACACCTTC,TRBJ1-2,TRBV7-6,NA,NA
CSVKQGPYEQYF,TGCAGCGTCAAACAGGGACCCTACGAGCAGTACTTC,TRBJ2-7,TRBV29-1,NA,NA
CASSFNTIQGSYGYTF,TGCGCCAGCAGCTTTAACACCATCCAAGGGAGCTATGGCTACACCTTC,TRBJ1-2,TRBV5-1,NA,NA
CASSSNGGQPQHF,TGTGCCAGTAGTAGTAATGGGGGACAGCCCCAGCATTTT,TRBJ1-5,TRBV19,NA,NA